The entry below describes one TCR beta chain. Trimming shortened V by 4 bases and J by 7 bases, and 20 bases separated the two germline ends. The CDR3 length is 16 residues. The V gene's germline CDR1 is MNHNS and CDR2 SASEGT. These data are taken from a study of blood T cell repertoires in COVID-19. Study background: COVID-19 samples, acute and convalescent, were from the United States, Italy and Spain. In each case, the material was cDNA or gDNA derived from T cells, B-cell-depleted T cells, or PBMCs.

Here immunoSEQ multiplex PCR was the method, and the copy in TCRdb shows in-frame clones only, minus some. The repertoire holds some 140,000 clones, with 75% to 85% as singletons. The sample comprised peripheral blood. This chain joins TRBV6-1 and TRBJ1-5, with D possibly being TRBD1 (6 bases). This clonotype originated in an older woman with COVID-19, enrolled during active disease. CDR3 amino acids: CASSAVLQGPEQPQHF. The CDR3 bases are TGTGCCAGCAGTGCTGTCCTACAGGGTCCGGAGCAGCCCCAGCATTTT.